These T cell receptor beta chains were read from a single sample in a study of blood T cell repertoires in COVID-19. Repertoires were generated with immunoSEQ multiplex PCR, while TCRdb's copy carries only in-frame clones and drops some. Here the sample spans 160,000 or so clones, more than 80% being singletons. The source material was peripheral blood. The source is a man between 60 and 70 years old with acute or convalescent COVID-19. Both conserved end residues are part of each CDR3. Fields, in order: D gene, J gene, clone size, V gene, CDR3 DNA, CDR3 protein. D genes are given only for firm matches. Part of the rows lack a size; the others show once, few, many or a class for expanded clones.

D gene: TRBD1; J gene: TRBJ1-2; clone size: NA; V gene: TRBV7-2; CDR3 DNA: TGTGCCAGCAGTCTTACAGGGGTTGGGAATGGCTACACCTTC; CDR3 protein: CASSLTGVGNGYTF
D gene: TRBD1; J gene: TRBJ1-5; clone size: NA; V gene: TRBV5-6; CDR3 DNA: TGTGCCAGCAGCCTGGACAGGGGGCGTCAGCCCCAGCATTTT; CDR3 protein: CASSLDRGRQPQHF
D gene: NA; J gene: TRBJ1-1; clone size: NA; V gene: TRBV5-8; CDR3 DNA: TGTGCCAGCAGCTTTCTAGAAAGCACTGAAGCTTTCTTT; CDR3 protein: CASSFLESTEAFF
D gene: NA; J gene: TRBJ1-5; clone size: NA; V gene: TRBV3-1/TRBV3-2; CDR3 DNA: TGTGCCAGCAGCCCTGACAACCTCAGGAATCAGCCCCAGCATTTT; CDR3 protein: CASSPDNLRNQPQHF
D gene: TRBD1; J gene: TRBJ1-2; clone size: NA; V gene: TRBV5-1; CDR3 DNA: TGCGCCAGCAGCGGGACAGGGGGCGGGGGAACCGGACTCTATGGCTACACCTTC; CDR3 protein: CASSGTGGGGTGLYGYTF
D gene: TRBD1; J gene: TRBJ1-4; clone size: NA; V gene: TRBV19; CDR3 DNA: TGTGCCACGAACAGGGGGCTCGGGTATGAAAAACTGTTTTTT; CDR3 protein: CATNRGLGYEKLFF
D gene: NA; J gene: TRBJ1-1; clone size: NA; V gene: TRBV4-1; CDR3 DNA: TGCGCCAGCAGCCAAGTGGGGGGGGGCACTGAAGCTTTCTTT; CDR3 protein: CASSQVGGGTEAFF
D gene: NA; J gene: TRBJ2-2; clone size: NA; V gene: TRBV24-1; CDR3 DNA: TGTGCCACCACACAGGGGAACACCGGGGAGCTGTTTTTT; CDR3 protein: CATTQGNTGELFF
D gene: TRBD1; J gene: TRBJ1-1; clone size: NA; V gene: TRBV6-2/TRBV6-3; CDR3 DNA: TGTGCCAGCAGTATCGCAGGGGGATACACTGAAGCTTTCTTT; CDR3 protein: CASSIAGGYTEAFF
D gene: NA; J gene: TRBJ2-5; clone size: NA; V gene: TRBV15; CDR3 DNA: TGTGCCACCAGCAGCCTGCCGGGACTCTCGGGGGAGACCCAGTACTTC; CDR3 protein: CATSSLPGLSGETQYF
D gene: NA; J gene: TRBJ1-1; clone size: NA; V gene: TRBV19; CDR3 DNA: TGTGCCAGTAGTATAAACGAGGGCGGGAACACTGAAGCTTTCTTT; CDR3 protein: CASSINEGGNTEAFF
D gene: NA; J gene: TRBJ2-2; clone size: NA; V gene: TRBV15; CDR3 DNA: TGTGCCACCAGCAGAGATCTTGCCGGGGAGCTGTTTTTT; CDR3 protein: CATSRDLAGELFF
D gene: NA; J gene: TRBJ2-1; clone size: NA; V gene: TRBV7-9; CDR3 DNA: TGTGCCAGCAGCTTAGTAGAGAACAATGAGCAGTTCTTC; CDR3 protein: CASSLVENNEQFF
D gene: NA; J gene: TRBJ1-4; clone size: NA; V gene: TRBV5-1; CDR3 DNA: TGCGCCAGCAGCTTGGAGAGGGAAAAACTGTTTTTT; CDR3 protein: CASSLEREKLFF
D gene: NA; J gene: TRBJ1-1; clone size: NA; V gene: TRBV27; CDR3 DNA: TGTGCCAGCCTCTCGGCCAGGGCCTCTAACACTGAAGCTTTCTTT; CDR3 protein: CASLSARASNTEAFF
D gene: TRBD1; J gene: TRBJ2-2; clone size: NA; V gene: TRBV20-1; CDR3 DNA: TGCAGTGCTAGTTTGGGACAGGGGAACACCGGGGAGCTGTTTTTT; CDR3 protein: CSASLGQGNTGELFF
D gene: NA; J gene: TRBJ1-5; clone size: once; V gene: TRBV2; CDR3 DNA: TGTGCCAGCAGTTCACAGGAGAGGCCTGATCAGCCCCAGCATTTT; CDR3 protein: CASSSQERPDQPQHF